This T cell receptor (beta chain) was sequenced in a study of monozygotic twins with inflammatory bowel disease. Germline loops: CDR1 MNHNS, CDR2 SASEGT. The CDR3 runs 13 residues. Per TCR library, around 3,600 ng of total RNA was used. Template switching incorporated UMIs with a 6-nucleotide sample barcode. Each CDR3 protein gets one entry in TCRdb, which reprocessed the 5' RACE reads and gives no DNA. Its listing shows around 150,000 distinct CDR3 sequences. The chain couples TRBV6-1 to TRBJ1-5; the D call from TCRdb, TRBD1, cannot be confirmed without DNA. This sequence originates from a human donor with ulcerative colitis or Crohn's disease, or a healthy co-twin of an affected twin (not recorded which). The specimen sequenced was blood. CDR3 amino acids: CASSPGGRQPQHF.